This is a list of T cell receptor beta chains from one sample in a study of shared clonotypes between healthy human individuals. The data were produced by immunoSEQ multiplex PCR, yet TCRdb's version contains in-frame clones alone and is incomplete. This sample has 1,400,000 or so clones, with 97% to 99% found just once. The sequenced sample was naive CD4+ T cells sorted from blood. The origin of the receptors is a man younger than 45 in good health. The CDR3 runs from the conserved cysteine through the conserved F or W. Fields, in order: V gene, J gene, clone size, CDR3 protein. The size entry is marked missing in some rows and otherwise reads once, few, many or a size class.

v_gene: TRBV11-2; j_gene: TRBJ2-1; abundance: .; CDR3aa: CASSLVRTSGGEQFF
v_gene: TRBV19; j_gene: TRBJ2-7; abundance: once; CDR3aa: CASTNTGGYEQYF
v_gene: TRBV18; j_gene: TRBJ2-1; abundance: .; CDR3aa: CASSPDVPSYNEQFF
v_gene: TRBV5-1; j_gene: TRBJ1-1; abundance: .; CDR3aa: CASSHSKTVNTEAFF
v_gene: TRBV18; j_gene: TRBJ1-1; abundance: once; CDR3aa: CASSPLSNPQEAFF
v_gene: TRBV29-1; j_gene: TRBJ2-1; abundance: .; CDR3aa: CSARQGVSYNEQFF
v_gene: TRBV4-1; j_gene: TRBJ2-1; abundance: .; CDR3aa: CASSQVMRGRYNEQFF
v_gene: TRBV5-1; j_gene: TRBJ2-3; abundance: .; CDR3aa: CASSRKLQGSGGDTQYF
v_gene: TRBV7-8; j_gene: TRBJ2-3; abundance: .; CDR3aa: CASSLGVAGPGADTQYF
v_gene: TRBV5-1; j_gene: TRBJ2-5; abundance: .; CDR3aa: CASSSLQLRETQYF
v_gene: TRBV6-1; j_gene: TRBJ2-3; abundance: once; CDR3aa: CASSGSGAGADTQYF
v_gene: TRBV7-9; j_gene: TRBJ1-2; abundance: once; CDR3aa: CASSIYAGVQGYGYTF
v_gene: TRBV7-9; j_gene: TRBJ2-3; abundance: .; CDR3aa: CASSSGTPFSDTQYF
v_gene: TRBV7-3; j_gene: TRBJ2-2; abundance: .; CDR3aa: CASSRMGVTGELFF
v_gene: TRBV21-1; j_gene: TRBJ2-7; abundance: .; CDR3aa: CASSKIPPLGQGTSYEQYF
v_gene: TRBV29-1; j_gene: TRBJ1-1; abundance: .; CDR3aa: CSVDPRRPNTEAFF
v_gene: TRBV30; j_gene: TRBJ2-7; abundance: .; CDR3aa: CAWSVRKGGHSYEQYF
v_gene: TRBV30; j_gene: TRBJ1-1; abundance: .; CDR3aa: CAWAILAGLGEAFF
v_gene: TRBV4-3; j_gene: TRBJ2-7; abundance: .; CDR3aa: CASSQIHREDEQYF
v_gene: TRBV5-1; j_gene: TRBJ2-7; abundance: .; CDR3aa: CASSLTRTGGDKVQYF
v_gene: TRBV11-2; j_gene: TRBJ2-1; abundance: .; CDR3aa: CASSYWTSGRIEQFF
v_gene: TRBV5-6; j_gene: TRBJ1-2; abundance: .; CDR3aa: CASSLGGDGYTF
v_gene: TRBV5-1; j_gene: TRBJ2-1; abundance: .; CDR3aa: CASSIDSGRANEQFF
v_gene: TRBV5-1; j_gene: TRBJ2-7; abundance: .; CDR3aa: CASSPGQGAREQYF
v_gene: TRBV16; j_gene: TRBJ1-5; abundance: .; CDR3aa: CASSQVPINQPQHF
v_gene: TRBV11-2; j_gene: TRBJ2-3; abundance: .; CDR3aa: CASREGGDTQYF
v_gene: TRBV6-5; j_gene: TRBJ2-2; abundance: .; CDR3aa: CARYRGGELFF
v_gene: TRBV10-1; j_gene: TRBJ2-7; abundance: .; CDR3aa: CASSAVGLYEQYF
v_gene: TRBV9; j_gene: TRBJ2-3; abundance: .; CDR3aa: CASSVLRETSGTDTQYF
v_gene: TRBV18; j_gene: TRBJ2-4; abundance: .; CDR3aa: CASSPLADIQYF
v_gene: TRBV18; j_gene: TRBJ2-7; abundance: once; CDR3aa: CASSPRDSPYEQYF
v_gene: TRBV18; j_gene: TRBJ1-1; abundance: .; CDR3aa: CASSPLPGENTEAFF
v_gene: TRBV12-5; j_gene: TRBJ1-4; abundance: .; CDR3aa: CASGSKGTVNEKLFF
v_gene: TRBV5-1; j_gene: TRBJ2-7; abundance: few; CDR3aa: CASSILGSYEQYF
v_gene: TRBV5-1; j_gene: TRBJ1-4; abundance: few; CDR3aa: CASSFEGQLNEKLFF
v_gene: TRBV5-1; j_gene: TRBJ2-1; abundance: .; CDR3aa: CASSLASGHSYNEQFF
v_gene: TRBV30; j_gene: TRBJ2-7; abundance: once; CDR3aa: CAWSTGTSVAQYF
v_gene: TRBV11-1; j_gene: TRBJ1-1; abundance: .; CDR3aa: CASSSWTGKVTEAFF
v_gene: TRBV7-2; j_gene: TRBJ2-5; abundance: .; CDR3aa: CASSVLASETQYF
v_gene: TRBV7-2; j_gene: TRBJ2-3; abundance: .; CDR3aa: CASSPTGVDTQYF
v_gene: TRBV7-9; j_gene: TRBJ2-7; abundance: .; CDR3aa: CASSAKNPGQAPYEQYF
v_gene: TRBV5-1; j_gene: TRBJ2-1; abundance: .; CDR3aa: CASSLPASGSNEQFF
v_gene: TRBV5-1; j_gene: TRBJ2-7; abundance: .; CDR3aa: CASSLGGLGYEQYF
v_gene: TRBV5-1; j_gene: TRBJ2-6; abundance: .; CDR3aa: CASSSTGTGLSGANVLTF
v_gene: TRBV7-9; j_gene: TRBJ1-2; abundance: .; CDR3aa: CASTLLRAGDYGYTF
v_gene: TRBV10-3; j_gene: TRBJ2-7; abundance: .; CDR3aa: CAISRTSRGKVQYF
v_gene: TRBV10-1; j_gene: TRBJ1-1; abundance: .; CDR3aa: CASSESRNTEAFF
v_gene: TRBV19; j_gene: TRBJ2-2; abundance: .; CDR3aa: CASTRAGELFF
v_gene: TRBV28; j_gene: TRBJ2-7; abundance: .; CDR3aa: CASSNQDFYEQYF
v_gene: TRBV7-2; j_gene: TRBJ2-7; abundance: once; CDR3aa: CASSLSWVPYEQYF
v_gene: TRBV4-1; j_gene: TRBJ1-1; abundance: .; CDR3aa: CASSQVRGGISEAFF
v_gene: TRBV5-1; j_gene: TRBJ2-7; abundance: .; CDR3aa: CASSATSGNVYEQYF
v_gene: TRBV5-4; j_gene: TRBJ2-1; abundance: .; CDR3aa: CASSSGLAYSEQFF
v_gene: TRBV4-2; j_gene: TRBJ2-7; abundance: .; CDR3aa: CASSQAGLAPAEQYF
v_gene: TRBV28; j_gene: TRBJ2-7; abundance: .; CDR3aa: CASSLSLDGRMGEQYF
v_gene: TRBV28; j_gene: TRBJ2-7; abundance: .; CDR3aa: CASSLEYRQYF
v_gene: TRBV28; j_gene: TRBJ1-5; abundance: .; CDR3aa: CASSSGVGGLPNQPQHF
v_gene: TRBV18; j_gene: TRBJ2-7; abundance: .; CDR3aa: CASSPTGGGPSEQYF
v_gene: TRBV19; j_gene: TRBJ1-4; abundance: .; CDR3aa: CASSIFVSGREKLFF